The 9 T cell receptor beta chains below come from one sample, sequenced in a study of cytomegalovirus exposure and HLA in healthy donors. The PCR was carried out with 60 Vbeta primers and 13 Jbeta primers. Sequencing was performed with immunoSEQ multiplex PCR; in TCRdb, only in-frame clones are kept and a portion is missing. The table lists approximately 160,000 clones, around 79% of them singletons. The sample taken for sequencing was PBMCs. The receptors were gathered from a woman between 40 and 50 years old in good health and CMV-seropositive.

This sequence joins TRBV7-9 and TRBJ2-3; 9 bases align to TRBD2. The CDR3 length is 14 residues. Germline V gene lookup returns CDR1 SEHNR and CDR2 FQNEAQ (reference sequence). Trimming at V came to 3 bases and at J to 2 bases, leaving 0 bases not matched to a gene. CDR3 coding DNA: TGTGCCAGCAGCTTGGGACTAGCCACAGATACGCAGTATTTT. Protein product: CASSLGLATDTQYF. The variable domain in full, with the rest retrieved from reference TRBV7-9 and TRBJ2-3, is DTGVSQNPRHKITKRGQNVTFRCDPISEHNRLYWYRQTLGQGPEFLTYFQNEAQLEKSRLLSDRFSAERPKGSFSTLEIQRTEQGDSAMYLCASSLGLATDTQYFGPGTRLTVL.

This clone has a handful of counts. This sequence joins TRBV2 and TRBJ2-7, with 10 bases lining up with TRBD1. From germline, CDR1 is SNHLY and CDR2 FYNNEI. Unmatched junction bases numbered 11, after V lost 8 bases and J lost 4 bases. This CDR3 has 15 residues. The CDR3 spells CASGDRDRGRYEQYF. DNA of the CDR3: TGTGCCAGCGGGGACCGGGACAGGGGCCGTTACGAGCAGTACTTC.

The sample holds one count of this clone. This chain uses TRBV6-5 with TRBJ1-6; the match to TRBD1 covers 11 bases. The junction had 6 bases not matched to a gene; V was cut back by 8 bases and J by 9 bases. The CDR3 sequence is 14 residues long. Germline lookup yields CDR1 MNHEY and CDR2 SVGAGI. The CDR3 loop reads CASGRTGGASPLHF. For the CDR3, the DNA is TGTGCCAGCGGAAGGACAGGGGGCGCTTCACCCCTCCACTTT.

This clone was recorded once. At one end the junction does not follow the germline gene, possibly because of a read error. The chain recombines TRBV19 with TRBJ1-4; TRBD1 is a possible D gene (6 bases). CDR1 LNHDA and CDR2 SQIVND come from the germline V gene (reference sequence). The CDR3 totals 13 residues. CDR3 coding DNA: TGTGCCGGTAGTACCCCAGGGGATGAAAAACTGTTTTTT. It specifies CAGSTPGDEKLFF.

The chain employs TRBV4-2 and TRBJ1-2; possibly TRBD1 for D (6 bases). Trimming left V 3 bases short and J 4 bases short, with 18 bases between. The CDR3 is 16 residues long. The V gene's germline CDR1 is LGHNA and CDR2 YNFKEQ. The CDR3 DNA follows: TGTGCCAGCAGCCAGGATCAAACCAGGGGCGCCTATGGCTACACCTTC. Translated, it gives CASSQDQTRGAYGYTF.

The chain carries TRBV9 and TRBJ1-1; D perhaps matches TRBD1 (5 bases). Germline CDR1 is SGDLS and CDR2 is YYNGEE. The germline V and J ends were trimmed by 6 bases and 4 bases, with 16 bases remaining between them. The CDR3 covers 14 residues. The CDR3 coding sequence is TGTGCCAGCAAGTCCGCGGGGGAGGGCACTGAAGCTTTCTTT. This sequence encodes CASKSAGEGTEAFF.

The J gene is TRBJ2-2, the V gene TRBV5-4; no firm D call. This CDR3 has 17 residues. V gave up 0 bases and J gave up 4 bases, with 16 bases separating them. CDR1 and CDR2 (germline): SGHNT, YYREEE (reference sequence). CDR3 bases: TGTGCCAGCAGCTTGGTCGGCGGTGGTAGCTTCACCGGGGAGCTGTTTTTT. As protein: CASSLVGGGSFTGELFF. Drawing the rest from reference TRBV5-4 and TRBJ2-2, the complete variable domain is ETGVTQSPTHLIKTRGQQVTLRCSSQSGHNTVSWYQQALGQGPQFIFQYYREEENGRGNFPPRFSGLQFPNYSSELNVNALELDDSALYLCASSLVGGGSFTGELFFGEGSRLTVL.

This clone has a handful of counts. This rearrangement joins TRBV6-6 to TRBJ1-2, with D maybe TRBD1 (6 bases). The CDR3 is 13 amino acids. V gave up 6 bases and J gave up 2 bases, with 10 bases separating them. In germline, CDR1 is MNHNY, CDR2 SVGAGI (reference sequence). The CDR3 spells CASRGTLNYGYTF. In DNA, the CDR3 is TGTGCCAGCAGGGGGACATTAAACTATGGCTACACCTTC.

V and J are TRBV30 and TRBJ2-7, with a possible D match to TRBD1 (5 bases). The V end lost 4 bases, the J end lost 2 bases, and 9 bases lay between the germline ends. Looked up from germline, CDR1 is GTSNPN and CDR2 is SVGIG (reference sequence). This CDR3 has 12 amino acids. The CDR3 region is CAWTQGTYEQYF. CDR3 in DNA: TGTGCCTGGACCCAGGGAACCTACGAGCAGTACTTC.